This TCR beta chain was captured by sequencing in a study of CD8+CD57+ T cells in acquired aplastic anemia. Study context: The average read count for CD4+ cells in healthy donors was roughly 10 million. The study's findings and limits: With respect to CD8+ Simpson's diversity, patients and controls did not differ significantly.

The V gene end was trimmed by 3 bases and the J gene end by 5 bases; junction bases not matched to a gene: 7. Germline V lookup: CDR1 LNHNV, CDR2 YYDKDF (reference sequence). This CDR3 region has 15 residues. Only a few counts were recorded for this clonotype. The antigen is undetermined. Genomic DNA was employed as the template in profiling TCR beta VDJ and CDR3. TCRdb used MiXCR to reprocess the reads, holding one entry per CDR3 protein. The table lists 100,000 to 150,000 distinct CDR3 sequences, around 48% of them singletons, with 2.5% in the top ten. V and J are TRBV15 and TRBJ2-5; 9 bases are shared with TRBD1. The sequencing input was sorted CD4+, CD8+, or CD8+CD57+ T cells (not recorded which) from PBMCs. This TCR was sampled from a human donor in good health, serving as a control. This chain's CDR3 is CATSRDRGSRETQYF. CDR3 sequence (DNA): TGTGCCACCAGCAGGGACAGGGGAAGCAGGGAGACCCAGTACTTC.